This T cell receptor beta chain was captured in a study of blood T cell repertoires in COVID-19. Study-level information: Researchers got acute and convalescent COVID-19 samples from the United States, Italy and Spain.

As processed by the authors: Amplified reference gene primers provided the basis for estimating nucleated cell counts. Assay used: immunoSEQ multiplex PCR; TCRdb lists only in-frame clones, some missing. V, J and clone size reflect that table, while D and trimming were determined from the DNA. The profile shows over 200,000 clones, about 87% of them singletons. Enrolment of Seattle patients took place during active infection, and they were followed longitudinally. Trimming left V 9 bases short and J 1 base short, with 6 bases between. This CDR3 spans 13 amino acids. From germline, CDR1 is KGHDR and CDR2 SFDVKD.

The chain carries TRBV24-1 and TRBJ2-6; unclear D gene. This receptor was obtained from a man aged 25 to 40 with COVID-19, enrolled during active disease. The sample consisted of peripheral blood. This chain's CDR3 is CATQTSGANVLTF. The CDR3 nucleotides are TGTGCCACCCAAACTTCTGGGGCCAACGTCCTGACTTTC.